This T cell receptor (beta chain) emerged from a study of OX40 agonist ivuxolimab in advanced cancers. Regarding the study in general: Ivuxolimab, which targeted the costimulatory receptor OX40 (CD134), was an agonistic, fully human IgG2 monoclonal antibody. Prior anti-PD-1, anti-PD-L1 or anti-CTLA-4 therapy was permitted, and checkpoint inhibitors had been received by about 36% of dose-escalation patients. Partial responses were achieved by three dose-escalation patients, of whom one had hepatocellular carcinoma and two had cutaneous melanoma. The dose-escalation cohort was 82.7% male with a mean age of approximately 60 years, ranging from roughly 23 to 80. Of the 50 or so patients in dose escalation, about 20 had hepatocellular carcinoma, some 15 had melanoma, 9 had renal cell carcinoma and 9 had head and neck cancer. The purpose of peripheral TCRbeta sequencing was to test whether ivuxolimab changed TCR sequence diversity and led to clonal T-cell expansion. Intravenous ivuxolimab was administered to patients every 2 weeks at six dose levels: 0.01, 0.1, 0.3, 1.5, 3 and 10 mg/kg. The paper covers the monotherapy dose-escalation part of the phase I ivuxolimab trial, which included N = 52 patients. Findings and caveats that apply to the study as a whole: The antigen specificity of the peripheral T cells that underwent clonal expansion was not determined. At doses from 0.1 to 3.0 mg/kg, clonal expansion was seen in both CD4+ and CD8+ blood T cells between baseline and week 6. In partial responders in the 0.1-3.0 mg/kg groups, normalized peripheral clonal expansion was found to be among the lowest, especially among CD8+ T cells. Low levels of normalized T-cell clonal expansion were also seen in some patients who did not respond. On average, CD8+ T cells showed more expanded clones than CD4+ T cells after ivuxolimab.

Patients with autoimmune disease history or receiving systemic immunosuppression were excluded from the trial. Peripheral blood for TCR sequencing was collected from all dose cohorts at baseline, on cycle 4 day 1, and on cycle 7 day 1. Samples were obtained from an open-label, multicenter, first-in-human phase I dose-escalation trial of ivuxolimab. Adults with locally advanced or metastatic melanoma, renal cell, hepatocellular, or head and neck squamous cell carcinoma were enrolled in the trial. Before TCR sequencing, CD4+ and CD8+ T cells were separately sorted from peripheral blood. Genomic DNA was isolated from the sorted cells so that the TCRbeta CDR3 region could be sequenced. TCRbeta CDR3 regions were sequenced using the immunoSEQ Assay. TCRdb stores this immuneACCESS table with in-frame sequences only. Part of the clones is absent; in the studies checked, under half of the shortfall reflects unresolved V genes, and no reason is known for the rest. This sample holds about 8,000 clones; 85% to 90% were observed only once. The top ten hold about 4.4% of the sample.

The germline V gene yields MGHRA for CDR1 and YSYEKL for CDR2. Including cysteine and phenylalanine, the CDR3 has 17 amino acids. CDR3 DNA is the only sequence kept; it has 51 bases, read in frame from the first base. For this chain, trimming is 2 bases at the V end and 5 bases at the J end, and the number of junction bases without a gene match is 13. Comment on this clone: Its cognate antigen has yet to be identified. It has no much larger one-base neighbor in the sample; base qualities were not kept.

Sequences were derived from CD4+ or CD8+ T cells sorted from blood, sampled in a trial of the OX40 agonist ivuxolimab. The sequence came from an adult with an advanced solid tumor such as melanoma, head and neck, liver or kidney cancer. Here the chain combines TRBV4-1 and TRBJ2-3; 7 bases in the junction line up with TRBD2. This receptor carries the CDR3 CASSQLTGRERGDTQYF. The DNA reads TGCGCCAGCAGCCAATTAACGGGGAGGGAGAGAGGAGATACGCAGTATTTT.